Shown below are 13 T cell receptor beta chains from a single sample sequenced in a study of HIV-infected children after antiretroviral therapy interruption. Unique molecular identifiers were included in an RNA-based 3' RACE TCR library. TCRdb analysed the 3' RACE reads with MiXCR anew, one entry per CDR3 protein. Of some 41,000 distinct CDR3 sequences listed, under 8% were seen once; the top ten hold more than 0.95%. Treatment given: PENTA 11 planned treatment interruption arm or continuous ART arm. The specimen comprised CD45RA+ CD4+ T cells from PBMCs, pooled from several time points, sampled from a donor given antiretroviral therapy, either interrupted or continuous. Subset described: naive CD4+ CD45RA+ CD45RO- T cells. Receptors originate from a pool of human donors with HIV.

Ten or more counts support this clonotype. Germline is not matched at one junction end, which may reflect a read error. The chain recombines TRBV19 with TRBJ2-7, with 12 bases aligning to TRBD1. The CDR3 covers 14 residues. Looked up from germline, CDR1 is LNHDA and CDR2 is SQIVND (reference sequence). The CDR3: CASSIGTGGYEQYF. As DNA, the CDR3 is TGTGCCAGCAGTATAGGGACAGGGGGCTATGAACAGTACTTC.

At least ten counts were recorded for this clonotype. The chain uses TRBV19 and TRBJ2-7; 9 positions agree with TRBD1. This CDR3 has 13 residues. Germline values: CDR1 LNHDA, CDR2 SQIVND (reference sequence). V lost 9 bases to trimming and J lost 10 bases; unmatched junction nucleotides: 13. CDR3 coding DNA: TGTGCCAGCAGTGGGACAGGGCCCTATGAACAGTACTTC. It translates to CASSGTGPYEQYF. Combining the CDR3 with reference TRBV19 and TRBJ2-7 gives the whole variable domain DGGITQSPKYLFRKEGQNVTLSCEQNLNHDAMYWYRQDPGQGLRLIYYSQIVNDFQKGDIAEGYSVSREKKESFPLTVTSAQKNPTAFYLCASSGTGPYEQYFGPGTRLTVT.

This clonotype was detected ten times or more. The chain couples TRBV28 to TRBJ2-5; D not resolved. This CDR3 comprises 13 residues. V was shortened by 2 bases and J by 0 bases, with 4 bases between the two germline ends. The V gene's germline CDR1 is MDHEN and CDR2 SYDVKM. The CDR3 sequence: CASSLRHQETQYF. The CDR3 nucleotides are TGTGCCAGCAGTTTAAGACACCAAGAGACCCAGTACTTC.

This clonotype was found many times. This chain links TRBV19 with TRBJ1-5; D uncertain. V was clipped by 5 bases and J by 4 bases, with 9 bases between them. Germline loops: CDR1 LNHDA, CDR2 SQIVND (reference sequence). CDR3 size: 13 residues. CDR3 sequence: CASSLGWNQPQHF. For the CDR3, the DNA is TGTGCCAGTAGTTTAGGATGGAATCAGCCCCAGCATTTT.

This clonotype appeared a few times. The V gene is TRBV21-1, the J gene TRBJ2-6; the table's TRBD2 call for D was not verified on the DNA. TRBV21-1 counts as a pseudogene. The CDR3 contains 17 residues. Here the CDR3 DNA reads TGTGCCAGCAGCATTCGGGACTCTCGAGCCGGGGCCAACGTCCTGACTTTC. Residues: CASSIRDSRAGANVLTF.

This clonotype has at least ten counts. V gene TRBV12-3 or TRBV12-4 combines with J gene TRBJ2-2; 11 nucleotides agree with TRBD2. V lost 6 bases to trimming and J lost 4 bases; unmatched junction nucleotides: 10. The CDR3 runs 17 residues. This CDR3 reads CASSRAGLAVVTGELFF. DNA for the CDR3: TGTGCCAGCAGCCGAGCGGGACTAGCGGTCGTCACCGGGGAGCTGTTTTTT.

In its sample, this clonotype was seen many times. J is TRBJ1-6 and V is TRBV6-6; D call uncertain. V dropped 2 bases and J dropped 10 bases, with 12 bases sitting between them. The germline CDR1 and CDR2 sequences are MNHNY and SVGAGI (reference sequence). CDR3 length: 14 residues. This CDR3 is CASSYTRKGSPLHF. The DNA of the CDR3 is TGTGCCAGCAGTTACACAAGGAAGGGCTCACCCCTCCACTTT.

The chain links TRBV3-1 to TRBJ2-1, with D unclear. From germline, CDR1 is LGHDT and CDR2 YNNKEL (reference sequence). Trimming stripped 1 base from V and 5 bases from J, with 9 bases between. The CDR3 covers 14 residues. The CDR3 region is CASSQGVGNNEQFF. CDR3 bases: TGTGCCAGCAGCCAAGGGGTCGGAAACAATGAGCAGTTCTTC.

In its sample, this clonotype was seen a few times. V and J are TRBV10-3 and TRBJ2-7, with D possibly called TRBD1 or TRBD2 (5 bases each). Trimming took 2 bases from V and 0 from J, leaving 11 bases between them. From germline, CDR1 is ENHRY and CDR2 SYGVKD. This CDR3 contains 15 residues. The CDR3 reads CAISELAGSSYEQYF. DNA of the CDR3: TGTGCCATCAGTGAGCTGGCAGGGAGCTCCTACGAGCAGTACTTC.

The chain links TRBV28 to TRBJ1-5, with D unclear. Germline CDR1 MDHEN, CDR2 SYDVKM. The CDR3 has 16 residues. Trimming took off 6 bases at V and 7 bases at J, with 22 bases between the two ends. The CDR3 region is CASRETPAGFRQPQHF. CDR3 DNA sequence: TGTGCCAGCAGAGAGACACCAGCGGGGTTCAGACAGCCCCAGCATTTT.

This clonotype was counted only a few times. V and J are TRBV6-2 or TRBV6-3 and TRBJ2-2; D unresolved. V lost 1 base, J lost 0 bases, and 6 bases lay in between. Germline V lookup: CDR1 MNHEY, CDR2 SVGEGT. The CDR3 sequence is 15 residues long. The CDR3 spells CASSYFQANTGELFF. CDR3 sequence (DNA): TGTGCCAGCAGTTACTTTCAGGCGAACACCGGGGAGCTGTTTTTT.

A few counts support this clonotype. J is TRBJ2-1 and V is TRBV29-1; unclear D gene. The germline V gene encodes CDR1 SQVTM and CDR2 ANQGSEA. This CDR3 region has 16 residues. V lost 2 bases and J lost 5, with 19 bases in between. CDR3 protein: CSVEYLWLEPNNEQFF. The CDR3 nucleotides read TGCAGCGTTGAATACCTGTGGCTAGAACCGAACAATGAGCAGTTCTTC.

This clonotype was seen repeatedly, ten times or more. The J gene is TRBJ2-3, the V gene TRBV7-9; D unclear. Trimming took off 2 bases at V and 2 bases at J, with 11 bases between the two ends. The CDR3 is 15 residues long. Germline V CDR1 and CDR2: SEHNR, FQNEAQ (reference sequence). The CDR3 sequence: CASSLMETPTDTQYF. The CDR3 nucleotides read TGTGCCAGCAGCTTAATGGAGACCCCCACAGATACGCAGTATTTT.